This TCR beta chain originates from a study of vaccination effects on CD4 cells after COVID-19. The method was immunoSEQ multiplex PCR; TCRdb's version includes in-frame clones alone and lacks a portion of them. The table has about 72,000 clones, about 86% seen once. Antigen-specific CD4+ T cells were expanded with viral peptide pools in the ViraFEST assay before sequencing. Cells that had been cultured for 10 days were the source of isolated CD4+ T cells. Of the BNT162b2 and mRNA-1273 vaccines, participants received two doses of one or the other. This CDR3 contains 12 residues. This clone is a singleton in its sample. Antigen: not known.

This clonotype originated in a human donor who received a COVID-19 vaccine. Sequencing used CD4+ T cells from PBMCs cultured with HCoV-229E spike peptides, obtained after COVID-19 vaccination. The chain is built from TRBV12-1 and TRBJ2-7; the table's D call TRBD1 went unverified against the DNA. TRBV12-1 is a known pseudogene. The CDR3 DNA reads TGTGCCAGCAGCTTTTTGGTTGCAGGCCCAGACGTC. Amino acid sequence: CASSFLVAGPDV.